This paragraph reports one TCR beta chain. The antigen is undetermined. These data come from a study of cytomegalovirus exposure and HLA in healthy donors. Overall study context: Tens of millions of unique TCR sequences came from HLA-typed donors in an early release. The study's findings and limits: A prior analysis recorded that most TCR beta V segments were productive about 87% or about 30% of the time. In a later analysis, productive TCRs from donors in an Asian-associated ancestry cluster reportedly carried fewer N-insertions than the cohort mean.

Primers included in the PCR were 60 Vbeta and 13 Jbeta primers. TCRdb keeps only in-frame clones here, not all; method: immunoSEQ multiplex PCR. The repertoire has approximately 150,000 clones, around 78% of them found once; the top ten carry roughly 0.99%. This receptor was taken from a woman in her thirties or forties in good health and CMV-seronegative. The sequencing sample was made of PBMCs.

The CDR3 reads CASRSTGAGNTIYF. The CDR3 region has the DNA TGTGCCAGCAGATCGACAGGGGCTGGAAACACCATATATTTT. The genes are TRBV28 and TRBJ1-3, with 8 positions matching TRBD1. Trimming cost V 6 bases and J 2 bases; bases outside gene matches: 3. CDR3 length: 14 residues. The germline CDR1 and CDR2 sequences are MDHEN and SYDVKM.